Sequencing of this TCR beta chain was carried out in a study of T cell responses to AZD1222 COVID-19 vaccine. Study results and limitations: Spike was spanned by vaccine-associated CD4 TCRs, which were dominant at 160-218 and 743-854.

From germline, CDR1 is MDHEN and CDR2 SYDVKM. This CDR3 is built from 15 residues. V was clipped by 6 bases and J by 6 bases; unmatched bases: 13. Data came from immunoSEQ multiplex PCR; TCRdb stores just in-frame clones and leaves some out. The data show 120,000 to 150,000 clones, 88% seen once. In the case of this clone: Its antigen remains unknown.

The chain carries TRBV28 and TRBJ2-7; 8 bases match TRBD1. The TCR originated in an adult in good health. Sequencing used peripheral blood, obtained on day 0 of AZD1222 vaccination. The CDR3 DNA follows: TGTGCCAGCAGCGGGGGTGGACAGGGTCGACCCGAGCAGTACTTC. Encoded protein: CASSGGGQGRPEQYF.